Below, 13 T cell receptor beta chains from the same sample are listed, as sequenced in a study of T cell changes during pregnancy in multiple sclerosis. The method was immunoSEQ multiplex PCR; TCRdb's version includes in-frame clones alone and lacks a portion of them. The sample lists over 100,000 clones, 80% to 95% occurring once. This material consisted of peripheral blood, taken in the third trimester of pregnancy. These receptor sequences come from a female donor with multiple sclerosis, enrolled in a pregnancy study.

CDR3 amino acids: CASSPAFGQIQYGYTF. CDR3 sequence (DNA): TGTGCCAGCAGCCCCGCCTTTGGACAGATTCAATATGGCTACACCTTC. This sequence joins TRBV7-9 and TRBJ1-2, with D possibly matching TRBD1 (6 bases). The CDR3 is made up of 16 amino acids. V was shortened by 5 bases and J by 5 bases, with 21 bases between the two germline ends. Germline CDR1 SEHNR, CDR2 FQNEAQ (reference sequence).

The chain has TRBV6-5 and TRBJ2-7, with D unresolved. Germline CDR1 MNHEY, CDR2 SVGAGI. V lost 6 bases to trimming and J lost 1 base, with 16 bases between them. The CDR3 spans 15 residues. The CDR3 nucleotides are TGTGCCAGCAGCCCTACAGCAGAGAGATCCTACGAGCAGTACTTC. Protein: CASSPTAERSYEQYF.

This clone was counted a few times. V gene TRBV10-3 combines with J gene TRBJ2-3; 7 bases are a match to TRBD2. Germline V gives CDR1 ENHRY, CDR2 SYGVKD. Unmatched junction bases numbered 2, after V lost 0 bases and J lost 2 bases. The CDR3 runs to 15 residues. The CDR3 nucleotides are TGTGCCATCAGTGAGTCCCGACTAGCCACAGATACGCAGTATTTT. The encoded protein is CAISESRLATDTQYF.

CDR3 in amino acids: CASSLEAGQVSYNEQFF. The DNA of the CDR3 is TGTGCCAGCAGCTTAGAGGCAGGGCAGGTATCCTACAATGAGCAGTTCTTC. This chain links TRBV7-8 with TRBJ2-1; D is possibly TRBD1 (5 bases). The CDR3 spans 17 residues. V dropped 1 base and J dropped 1 base, with 14 bases sitting between them. The germline V gene has CDR1 SGHVS and CDR2 FQNEAQ.

The rearrangement uses TRBV28 and TRBJ1-5, with 7 positions matching TRBD1. The length of the CDR3 is 14 residues. Germline V gives CDR1 MDHEN, CDR2 SYDVKM. Germline trimming cut 2 bases from V and 11 bases from J; bases unmatched to any gene: 9. CDR3 amino acids: CASSLRDSLLAQHF. DNA for the CDR3: TGTGCCAGCAGTTTACGGGACAGTCTTTTGGCCCAGCATTTT.

The J gene is TRBJ1-5, the V gene TRBV18; 10 nucleotides agree with TRBD1. This CDR3 comprises 14 residues. With 4 bases clipped from V and 5 bases from J, the junction kept 2 bases outside the gene matches. From germline, CDR1 is KGHSH and CDR2 LQKENI. As DNA, the CDR3 is TGTGCCAGCTCACTTGGGACAGGGGATCAGCCCCAGCATTTT. Its translation is CASSLGTGDQPQHF.

The chain links TRBV15 to TRBJ1-4; no reliable D call. Germline lookup yields CDR1 LNHNV and CDR2 YYDKDF (reference sequence). The length of the CDR3 is 15 residues. The V end was cut by 5 bases, the J end by 1 base, with 11 bases between. CDR3: CATSPLAGTNEKLFF. The CDR3, as DNA: TGTGCCACCAGCCCCCTAGCGGGAACTAATGAAAAACTGTTTTTT.

This chain connects TRBV30 to TRBJ1-2; perhaps TRBD1 as D (5 bases). Germline V gene sequence: CDR1 GTSNPN, CDR2 SVGIG (reference sequence). The CDR3 spans 13 residues. Trimming removed 1 base from V and 4 bases from J, with 10 bases in between. CDR3 residues: CAWSERGVYGYTF. CDR3 DNA: TGTGCCTGGAGTGAACGGGGGGTCTATGGCTACACCTTC.

V is TRBV30 and J is TRBJ1-2, with a possible D match to TRBD1 (6 bases). The V gene lost 0 bases and the J gene lost 6 bases, with 17 bases spanning the gap. CDR1 GTSNPN and CDR2 SVGIG come from the germline V gene (reference sequence). This CDR3 is built from 15 residues. DNA of the CDR3: TGTGCCTGGAGTGTACGGGTCAGGGGTTCGAATGGCTACACCTTC. This sequence encodes CAWSVRVRGSNGYTF.

The rearrangement uses TRBV11-2 and TRBJ2-3, with TRBD2 matching over 7 bases. Germline values: CDR1 SGHAT, CDR2 FQNNGV. Losses at the gene ends were 1 base for V and 5 bases for J; bases not matched to a gene: 9. The CDR3 length is 16 residues. Here the CDR3 reads CASSLGLGGSLDTQYF. The CDR3 nucleotides are TGTGCCAGCAGCTTAGGACTTGGCGGGAGCTTAGATACGCAGTATTTT.

The V call is TRBV5-6, the J call TRBJ2-7; 8 bases agree with TRBD1. The CDR3 runs 14 residues. The V and J ends lost 2 bases and 7 bases, in that order; junction bases with no gene match: 8. Germline lookup yields CDR1 SGHDT and CDR2 YYEEEE. CDR3 loop: CASSFRTGLKEQYF. The CDR3 coding sequence is TGTGCCAGCAGCTTTAGGACAGGGCTAAAAGAGCAGTACTTC.

The chain uses TRBV2 and TRBJ1-2, with 7 bases fitting TRBD1. J gave up 4 bases and V 1 base, and 9 bases lay outside the gene matches. The CDR3 spans 16 residues. Germline CDR1 and CDR2: SNHLY and FYNNEI. CDR3 in amino acids: CASSEGPGQPTYGYTF. The CDR3 coding sequence is TGTGCCAGCAGTGAAGGCCCGGGACAGCCTACCTATGGCTACACCTTC.

The chain combines TRBV28 with TRBJ2-2; tentative D call: TRBD1 (6 bases). This CDR3 region has 15 residues. V was pared by 9 bases and J by 3 bases, with 17 bases between. Germline assignment: CDR1 MDHEN and CDR2 SYDVKM. The chain's CDR3 is CASTRSGEHTGELFF. CDR3 nucleotides: TGTGCCAGTACCCGGTCAGGGGAACACACCGGGGAGCTGTTTTTT.